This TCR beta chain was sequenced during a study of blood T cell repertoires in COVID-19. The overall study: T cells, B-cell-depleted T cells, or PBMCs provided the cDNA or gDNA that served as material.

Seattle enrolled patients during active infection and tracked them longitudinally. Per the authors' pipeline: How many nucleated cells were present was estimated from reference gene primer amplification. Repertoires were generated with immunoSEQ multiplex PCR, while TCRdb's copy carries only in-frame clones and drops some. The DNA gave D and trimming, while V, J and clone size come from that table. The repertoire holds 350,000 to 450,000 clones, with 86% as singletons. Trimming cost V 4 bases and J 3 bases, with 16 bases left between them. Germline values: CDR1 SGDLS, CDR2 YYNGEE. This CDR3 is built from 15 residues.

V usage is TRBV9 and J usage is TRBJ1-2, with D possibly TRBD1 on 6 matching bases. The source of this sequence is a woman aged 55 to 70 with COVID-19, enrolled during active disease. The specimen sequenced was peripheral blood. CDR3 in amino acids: CASSLRGGADYGYTF. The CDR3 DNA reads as TGTGCCAGCAGCCTCCGCGGGGGGGCGGACTATGGCTACACCTTC. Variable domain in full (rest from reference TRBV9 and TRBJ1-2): DSGVTQTPKHLITATGQRVTLRCSPRSGDLSVYWYQQSLDQGLQFLIQYYNGEERAKGNILERFSAQQFPDLHSELNLSSLELGDSALYFCASSLRGGADYGYTFGSGTRLTVV.